The 30 T cell receptor beta chains given below trace back to one sample, sequenced in a study of cytotoxic CD8 clonotypes in ibrutinib-treated CLL. Libraries were prepared by immunoSEQ multiplex PCR; TCRdb keeps only in-frame clonotypes and omits some of them. The sample has 49,000 or so clones; approximately 51% are singletons. The sequencing here drew on PBMCs, taken after 12 months of ibrutinib treatment. Every receptor here comes from a human donor with chronic lymphocytic leukemia.

This rearrangement joins TRBV14 to TRBJ2-5; D ambiguous. This CDR3 comprises 11 residues. CDR1 and CDR2 from the germline V gene are SGHDN and FVKESK. V lost 4 bases and J lost 2, with 2 bases in between. The CDR3 loop reads CASSRQETQYF. CDR3 DNA: TGTGCCAGCAGCCGGCAAGAGACCCAGTACTTC.

This sequence joins TRBV29-1 and TRBJ2-3; maybe TRBD2 (5 bases). Germline CDR1 SQVTM, CDR2 ANQGSEA. The V end was cut by 7 bases, the J end by 5 bases, with 13 bases between. The CDR3 is 12 amino acids. CDR3 DNA: TGCAGCGGCCGATCTAGCTTAGATACGCAGTATTTT. This codes for CSGRSSLDTQYF.

V usage is TRBV28 and J usage is TRBJ1-2; tentatively, D is TRBD1 (5 bases). The germline V gene has CDR1 MDHEN and CDR2 SYDVKM. The CDR3 is made up of 13 amino acids. V shed 0 bases and J shed 7 bases, with 9 bases lying between them. The CDR3 protein is CASSLWAGAGYTF. As DNA, the CDR3 is TGTGCCAGCAGTTTATGGGCCGGGGCTGGCTACACCTTC.

The gene calls are TRBV28 and TRBJ1-2; TRBD1 agrees at 9 bases. The V and J ends lost 11 bases and 4 bases, in that order; junction bases with no gene match: 8. The CDR3 has 13 residues. Germline V gene sequence: CDR1 MDHEN, CDR2 SYDVKM. The CDR3 loop reads CAYRGRMGYGYTF. DNA for the CDR3: TGTGCCTACAGGGGGCGCATGGGCTATGGCTACACCTTC.

The chain couples TRBV28 to TRBJ2-7; D uncertain. This CDR3 has 13 residues. V gave up 3 bases and J gave up 3 bases, with 9 bases separating them. In germline, CDR1 is MDHEN, CDR2 SYDVKM. The CDR3 region has the DNA TGTGCCAGCAGTTTTCAGGTTTTCTACGAGCAGTACTTC. Its protein product is CASSFQVFYEQYF.

The chain links TRBV9 to TRBJ1-5; the match to TRBD1 covers 11 bases. The CDR3 covers 15 residues. CDR1 and CDR2 from the germline V gene are SGDLS and YYNGEE. The V and J ends lost 3 bases and 4 bases, in that order; junction bases with no gene match: 3. The CDR3 DNA is TGTGCCAGCAGCGAGGGGACAGGGGGAAATCAGCCCCAGCATTTT. Amino acids: CASSEGTGGNQPQHF.

Only a few counts were recorded for this clone. The CDR3 loop reads CASSPRRGEGSYTF. Here the CDR3 DNA reads TGTGCCAGCAGCCCTAGGAGGGGGGAGGGTAGCTACACCTTC. The chain has TRBV5-4 and TRBJ1-2; D is possibly TRBD1 (6 bases). Trimming removed 4 bases at V and 9 bases at J, with 19 bases between. From germline, CDR1 is SGHNT and CDR2 YYREEE (reference sequence). The CDR3 is 14 residues long.

V gene TRBV19 combines with J gene TRBJ2-6; D is uncertain. This CDR3 spans 14 amino acids. CDR1 and CDR2 from the germline V gene are LNHDA and SQIVND (reference sequence). The V gene lost 7 bases and the J gene lost 1 base, with 8 bases spanning the gap. CDR3 sequence reads: CASIDGSGANVLTF. CDR3 coding DNA: TGTGCCAGTATAGATGGATCTGGGGCCAACGTCCTGACTTTC.

V is TRBV4-2 and J is TRBJ2-7; TRBD2 agrees at 10 bases. V lost 0 bases to trimming and J lost 5 bases; unmatched junction nucleotides: 7. Germline V gene sequence: CDR1 LGHNA, CDR2 YNFKEQ. The CDR3 has 16 amino acids. The CDR3 here is CASSQEVTSGNNEQYF. Here the CDR3 DNA reads TGTGCCAGCAGCCAAGAAGTCACTAGCGGGAACAACGAGCAGTACTTC.

The CDR3 DNA reads as TGTGCCAGTACCGGGGAGACCACAACTAATGAAAAACTGTTTTTT. Translation: CASTGETTTNEKLFF. The V and J genes are TRBV19 and TRBJ1-4; D is ambiguous. CDR1 LNHDA and CDR2 SQIVND come from the germline V gene (reference sequence). The CDR3 length is 15 residues. Trimming removed 7 bases from V and 0 bases from J, with 12 bases in between.

The rearrangement links TRBV6-1 to TRBJ2-2; TRBD2 matches 11 bases. CDR3 length: 15 amino acids. From germline, CDR1 is MNHNS and CDR2 SASEGT. With 8 bases clipped from V and 4 bases from J, the junction kept 6 bases outside the gene matches. The CDR3 is CASAGTSGSTGELFF. The CDR3 DNA reads as TGTGCCAGCGCCGGGACTAGCGGATCCACCGGGGAGCTGTTTTTT.

The chain links TRBV2 to TRBJ2-2; TRBD1 is a possible D gene (7 bases). V lost 5 bases and J lost 7, with 14 bases in between. CDR1 and CDR2 (germline): SNHLY, FYNNEI. This CDR3 comprises 14 residues. The chain's CDR3 is CASSPRGRGGELFF. Here the CDR3 DNA reads TGTGCCAGCAGTCCTAGGGGGCGGGGCGGGGAGCTGTTTTTT.

The rearrangement links TRBV11-2 to TRBJ2-1, with 11 nucleotides matching TRBD1. The trim removed 5 bases at V and 8 bases at J, leaving 11 bases unmatched. The CDR3 totals 16 residues. Germline V gene sequence: CDR1 SGHAT, CDR2 FQNNGV. The CDR3 is CASSQNSGTGGDEQFF. The CDR3 DNA reads TGTGCCAGCAGCCAAAATAGCGGGACAGGGGGTGATGAGCAGTTCTTC.

The chain joins TRBV19 to TRBJ1-6, with TRBD1 matching over 9 bases. Germline CDR1 reads LNHDA; CDR2 reads SQIVND (reference sequence). Trimming cost V 5 bases and J 10 bases; bases outside gene matches: 3. This CDR3 spans 13 amino acids. CDR3 loop: CASSLTGGSPLHF. CDR3 in DNA: TGTGCCAGTAGTCTCACAGGGGGCTCACCCCTCCACTTT.

The J gene is TRBJ2-7, the V gene TRBV27; TRBD2 aligns across 8 bases. The CDR3 extends over 14 amino acids. With 7 bases clipped from V and 0 bases from J, the junction kept 5 bases outside the gene matches. Germline V gene data show CDR1 as MNHEY and CDR2 as SMNVEV (reference sequence). CDR3 DNA: TGTGCCAGCACCCTGACTAGCGCCTCCTACGAGCAGTACTTC. It encodes CASTLTSASYEQYF.

The chain employs TRBV27 and TRBJ2-1; 15 nucleotides agree with TRBD2. With V trimmed by 1 base and J by 3 bases, 10 bases remained unmatched. The CDR3 is made up of 20 amino acids. Germline V gene lookup returns CDR1 MNHEY and CDR2 SMNVEV (reference sequence). In nucleotides, the CDR3 is TGTGCCAGCAGTTTATGGGGACTAGCGGGAGGCCTAGGGGACTACAATGAGCAGTTCTTC. As protein: CASSLWGLAGGLGDYNEQFF.

The chain has TRBV7-9 and TRBJ1-2; 7 nucleotides align to TRBD1. The CDR3 sequence is 14 residues long. Germline V gene lookup returns CDR1 SEHNR and CDR2 FQNEAQ (reference sequence). Losses at the gene ends were 5 bases for V and 1 base for J; bases not matched to a gene: 4. CDR3 bases: TGTGCCAGCAGCCCGACAGGGTATAACTATGGCTACACCTTC. The encoded protein is CASSPTGYNYGYTF.

V and J are TRBV5-1 and TRBJ2-3; 9 nucleotides line up with TRBD2. With V trimmed by 6 bases and J by 6 bases, 8 bases remained unmatched. Germline values: CDR1 SGHRS, CDR2 YFSETQ. This CDR3 has 14 residues. CDR3 DNA: TGCGCCAGCACCAGGACTAGCGTAGTTGATACGCAGTATTTT. It is translated as CASTRTSVVDTQYF.

This clone has a handful of counts. The V call is TRBV14, the J call TRBJ2-2; 13 bases are a match to TRBD2. CDR1 is SGHDN and CDR2 is FVKESK in the germline V gene. CDR3 size: 16 residues. Losses at the gene ends were 4 bases for V and 4 bases for J; bases not matched to a gene: 3. In DNA form, the CDR3 reads TGTGCCAGCAGCCCACGGACTAGCGGGAGCACCGGGGAGCTGTTTTTT. Its translation is CASSPRTSGSTGELFF.

V gene TRBV13 combines with J gene TRBJ1-6; D perhaps matches TRBD1 (5 bases). This CDR3 has 16 residues. Germline V CDR1 and CDR2: PRHDT, FYEKMQ (reference sequence). V lost 3 bases to trimming and J lost 7 bases, with 16 bases between them. CDR3 bases: TGTGCCAGCAGCTTGGGGCACCCGAGTCGAAATTCACCCCTCCACTTT. Encoded protein: CASSLGHPSRNSPLHF.

The chain recombines TRBV5-6 with TRBJ1-1, with D possibly TRBD1 on 5 matching bases. V lost 2 bases and J lost 1, with 9 bases in between. This CDR3 spans 14 amino acids. Germline V gene lookup returns CDR1 SGHDT and CDR2 YYEEEE. CDR3 in DNA: TGTGCCAGCAGCTTTGGCCAGGGGAACACTGAAGCTTTCTTT. This gives the protein CASSFGQGNTEAFF.

The table lists this clone with a few counts. The chain recombines TRBV30 with TRBJ2-4, with TRBD1 as a possible D gene (6 bases). CDR1 GTSNPN and CDR2 SVGIG come from the germline V gene (reference sequence). V was pared by 4 bases and J by 2 bases, with 12 bases between. The CDR3 is made up of 14 amino acids. CDR3 sequence (DNA): TGTGCCTGGAAATCCAGGGGAACCAAAAACATTCAGTACTTC. Protein product: CAWKSRGTKNIQYF.

The chain combines TRBV25-1 with TRBJ2-5; 9 nucleotides agree with TRBD1. V lost 7 bases and J lost 5; bases outside the gene matches: 8. This CDR3 region has 14 residues. CDR1 is MGHDK, CDR2 SYGVNS, per germline. This CDR3 reads CASTGQGTSETQYF. The CDR3 DNA follows: TGTGCCAGCACCGGACAGGGGACCTCGGAGACCCAGTACTTC.

This clone was picked up one time. This rearrangement joins TRBV5-6 to TRBJ2-2; 9 positions agree with TRBD2. The CDR3 sequence is 16 residues long. V shed 1 base and J 7 bases; nucleotides not matched to a gene: 8. Germline V gives CDR1 SGHDT, CDR2 YYEEEE. The CDR3 region is CASSLSGRWYGGELFF. CDR3 coding DNA: TGTGCCAGCAGCTTGAGCGGGAGGTGGTATGGCGGGGAGCTGTTTTTT.

V is TRBV11-2 and J is TRBJ2-7, with D possibly matching TRBD1 (6 bases). Trimming pared 1 base from V and 4 bases from J, leaving 11 bases between. Germline assignment: CDR1 SGHAT and CDR2 FQNNGV. The CDR3 has 14 amino acids. CDR3 protein: CASSLGTELYEQYF. The CDR3 DNA reads TGTGCCAGCAGCTTAGGGACAGAGTTATACGAGCAGTACTTC.

The gene calls are TRBV19 and TRBJ1-5; 7 bases match TRBD1. Germline V gene data show CDR1 as LNHDA and CDR2 as SQIVND (reference sequence). With V trimmed by 8 bases and J by 2 bases, 9 bases remained unmatched. The CDR3 is made up of 15 amino acids. The CDR3 nucleotides read TGTGCCAGTCACCCGACAGGGACCCGCAATCAGCCCCAGCATTTT. It encodes CASHPTGTRNQPQHF.

This rearrangement joins TRBV9 to TRBJ1-2, with 8 bases fitting TRBD1. Germline trimming cut 0 bases from V and 3 bases from J; bases unmatched to any gene: 13. Germline-derived CDR1 and CDR2 are SGDLS and YYNGEE. There are 18 residues in the CDR3. In DNA form, the CDR3 reads TGTGCCAGCAGCGTAGCTCCGAGGCAGGGGGCGGGTGACTATGGCTACACCTTC. Translation gives CASSVAPRQGAGDYGYTF.

The sample holds a few counts of this clone. The V gene is TRBV5-4, the J gene TRBJ1-1; 7 positions agree with TRBD1. With 3 bases clipped from V and 1 base from J, the junction kept 6 bases outside the gene matches. CDR1 SGHNT and CDR2 YYREEE come from the germline V gene (reference sequence). The CDR3 spans 15 residues. CDR3 sequence: CASSSIQGWNTEAFF. The CDR3 DNA reads TGTGCCAGCAGCTCGATACAGGGGTGGAACACTGAAGCTTTCTTT.

The chain recombines TRBV5-1 with TRBJ2-7, with D tentatively TRBD2 (6 bases). The CDR3 loop spans 16 amino acids. With 0 bases removed from V and 6 bases from J, the gap between germline ends came to 19 bases. Per germline, CDR1 SGHRS and CDR2 YFSETQ. CDR3 coding DNA: TGCGCCAGCAGCTTGGGTCGGGAGAGTGCCGGGCGCGAGCAGTACTTC. It codes for CASSLGRESAGREQYF.

V and J are TRBV4-1 and TRBJ1-4, with 10 bases that match TRBD1. The J segment lost 8 bases and the V segment lost 0 bases, leaving 3 bases of the junction unmatched. The CDR3 covers 15 residues. Germline loops: CDR1 MGHRA, CDR2 YSYEKL. The CDR3 nucleotides read TGCGCCAGCAGCCAAGACGGGACAGGGGTCGAAAAACTGTTTTTT. Its protein is CASSQDGTGVEKLFF.